These T cell receptor beta chains were read from a single sample in a study of blood T cell repertoires in COVID-19. The assay was immunoSEQ multiplex PCR, and TCRdb's table has in-frame clones only and misses some. The table lists fewer than 300,000 clones, 70% to 85% of them singletons, with approximately 3.2% in the top ten. Material: peripheral blood. The receptors were sampled from a woman aged 80 or over with acute or convalescent COVID-19. The CDR3 runs from the conserved cysteine through the conserved F or W. D genes are given only for firm matches. Size tells how often a clone was seen (once, few, many) or the class of an expanded clone, and some rows leave it out.

d_call	v_call	j_call	clone_size	cdr3_aa	cdr3_nt
NA	TRBV6-1	TRBJ1-5	NA	CASSESGSSSNQPQHF	TGTGCCAGCAGTGAGTCAGGGTCTTCTAGCAATCAGCCCCAGCATTTT
TRBD2	TRBV10-1	TRBJ2-1	NA	CASSTGTSGPQYNEQFF	TGCGCCAGCAGTACCGGGACTAGCGGACCACAGTACAATGAGCAGTTCTTC
TRBD2	TRBV6-1	TRBJ2-1	NA	CASSEGLAGAHEQFF	TGTGCCAGCAGTGAGGGACTAGCGGGGGCCCATGAGCAGTTCTTC
TRBD2	TRBV5-4	TRBJ2-7	few	CASSPGLRGLAGEEQYF	TGTGCCAGCAGCCCGGGGTTGCGAGGACTAGCGGGAGAAGAGCAGTACTTC
NA	TRBV27	TRBJ1-2	NA	CASSFRGNYGYTF	TGTGCCAGCAGTTTTAGAGGGAACTATGGCTACACCTTC
TRBD2	TRBV15	TRBJ2-3	few	CATSRRREVGDTQYF	TGTGCCACCAGCAGACGGCGGGAGGTGGGAGATACGCAGTATTTT
NA	TRBV15	TRBJ2-5	once	CATSRDLGGETQYF	TGTGCCACCAGCAGGGACTTGGGGGGAGAGACCCAGTACTTC
NA	TRBV3-1/TRBV3-2	TRBJ2-1	NA	CASSPTGSSYNEQFF	TGTGCCAGCAGCCCAACGGGGAGCTCCTACAATGAGCAGTTCTTC
TRBD2	TRBV11-1	TRBJ2-7	NA	CASRNLYGTRAYEQYF	TGTGCCAGCCGAAACTTATACGGGACTAGAGCCTACGAGCAGTACTTC
NA	TRBV11-2	TRBJ2-2	once	CASSLDRASAGELFF	TGTGCCAGCAGCTTAGATCGGGCTAGCGCCGGGGAGCTGTTTTTT
NA	TRBV5-1	TRBJ2-5	NA	CASSNPGGQETQYF	TGCGCCAGCAGCAACCCCGGGGGCCAAGAGACCCAGTACTTC
TRBD2	TRBV2	TRBJ2-2	NA	CASRGTSGAGELFF	TGTGCCAGCCGAGGCACTAGCGGGGCCGGGGAGCTGTTTTTT
TRBD1	TRBV5-4	TRBJ1-2	NA	CASSGGPGQGNGGYTF	TGTGCCAGCAGCGGGGGGCCGGGACAGGGGAACGGCGGCTACACCTTC
NA	TRBV18	TRBJ1-1	NA	CASSPTGQNTEAFF	TGTGCCAGCTCACCTACAGGACAGAACACTGAAGCTTTCTTT
TRBD2	TRBV12-5	TRBJ2-5	NA	CASGLARLAGAGETQYF	TGTGCTAGTGGTTTGGCCCGACTAGCGGGAGCGGGGGAGACCCAGTACTTC
TRBD1	TRBV6-1	TRBJ1-6	once	CASSGGQGSSYNSPLHF	TGTGCCAGCAGTGGGGGACAGGGAAGCTCCTATAATTCACCCCTCCACTTT
NA	TRBV15	TRBJ1-4	once	CATSLLRTANNEKLFF	TGTGCCACCAGCCTTCTGAGGACAGCGAACAATGAAAAACTGTTTTTT
NA	TRBV25-1	TRBJ2-5	few	CASSGGQRGFETQYF	TGTGCCAGCAGTGGAGGGCAGCGAGGATTCGAGACCCAGTACTTC
NA	TRBV7-9	TRBJ2-3	NA	CASSLGRTSWDTQYF	TGTGCCAGCAGCTTAGGGAGGACTTCGTGGGATACGCAGTATTTT
TRBD1	TRBV6-2/TRBV6-3	TRBJ2-4	NA	CASSRTGLAKNIQYF	TGTGCCAGCAGCCGGACAGGGTTGGCCAAAAACATTCAGTACTTC
NA	TRBV6-6	TRBJ1-1	NA	CASSYSSNTEAFF	TGTGCCAGCAGTTACTCCTCGAACACTGAAGCTTTCTTT
NA	TRBV3-1/TRBV3-2	TRBJ2-3	NA	CASSQVLHRATDTQYF	TGTGCCAGCAGCCAAGTGCTTCACAGAGCCACAGATACGCAGTATTTT
NA	TRBV10-3	TRBJ1-6	NA	CAISVGGENSPLHF	TGTGCCATCAGTGTTGGAGGGGAGAATTCACCCCTCCACTTT
TRBD2	TRBV27	TRBJ2-1	NA	CASSPELADNEQFF	TGTGCCAGCAGTCCGGAACTAGCGGACAATGAGCAGTTCTTC
NA	TRBV18	TRBJ2-2	NA	CASSSDTGELFF	TGTGCCAGCTCATCTGACACCGGGGAGCTGTTTTTT
NA	TRBV5-1	TRBJ1-2	NA	CASSPSGGSYGYTF	TGCGCCAGCAGCCCGTCGGGGGGGTCCTATGGCTACACCTTC
NA	TRBV3-1/TRBV3-2	TRBJ2-6	NA	CASSHRTGSGANVLTF	TGTGCCAGCAGCCATCGAACAGGGTCGGGGGCCAACGTCCTGACTTTC
NA	TRBV4-3	TRBJ1-1	NA	CASSQDRQEDEAFF	TGCGCCAGCAGCCAAGATCGCCAGGAGGACGAAGCTTTCTTT
TRBD1	TRBV6-1	TRBJ2-3	NA	CASSVPSLGQGATNTQYF	TGTGCCAGCAGTGTGCCCTCGCTCGGGCAGGGGGCGACCAATACGCAGTATTTT
NA	TRBV9	TRBJ2-1	NA	CASSVEEGLLGNEQFF	TGTGCCAGCAGCGTAGAAGAGGGCCTTCTCGGCAATGAGCAGTTCTTC
TRBD1	TRBV6-5	TRBJ1-2	NA	CASSKTGGPAYGYTF	TGTGCCAGCAGTAAAACAGGGGGCCCTGCCTATGGCTACACCTTC
TRBD1	TRBV27	TRBJ2-1	NA	CASSFRRGGTGVNEQFF	TGTGCCAGCAGTTTCCGCCGGGGCGGGACAGGGGTGAATGAGCAGTTCTTC
TRBD1	TRBV5-8	TRBJ2-1	NA	CASSLGPGQGMGEQFF	TGTGCCAGCAGCTTGGGGCCGGGACAGGGAATGGGTGAGCAGTTCTTC
NA	TRBV2	TRBJ2-1	NA	CASSDPQPMELGSSYNEQFF	TGTGCCAGCAGTGACCCCCAACCAATGGAGCTGGGGAGCTCCTACAATGAGCAGTTCTTC
TRBD1	TRBV4-1	TRBJ1-2	few	CASSPGGTGGYGYTF	TGCGCCAGCAGCCCGGGCGGGACAGGGGGCTATGGCTACACCTTC
TRBD1	TRBV20-1	TRBJ1-1	many	CSANDRGANTEAFF	TGCAGTGCTAATGACAGGGGAGCGAACACTGAAGCTTTCTTT
NA	TRBV5-5	TRBJ1-2	NA	CASSFNWENGYTF	TGTGCCAGCAGCTTTAATTGGGAGAATGGCTACACCTTC
TRBD1	TRBV28	TRBJ2-5	NA	CASSVRGRGRETQYF	TGTGCCAGCAGTGTCAGGGGGAGAGGTAGGGAGACCCAGTACTTC
NA	TRBV9	TRBJ2-7	NA	CASSPGEGRYEQYF	TGTGCCAGCAGCCCCGGAGAGGGTCGATACGAGCAGTACTTC
TRBD2	TRBV7-6	TRBJ2-1	once	CASSLFLAGRVDEQFF	TGTGCCAGCAGCTTATTCCTAGCGGGGAGGGTGGATGAGCAGTTCTTC
TRBD1	TRBV18	TRBJ1-2	NA	CASSPQGQGYGYTF	TGTGCCAGCTCACCACAGGGACAGGGGTATGGCTACACCTTC
TRBD2	TRBV3-1/TRBV3-2	TRBJ2-1	NA	CASSPARLADYNEQFF	TGTGCCAGCAGCCCAGCCCGGCTAGCGGACTACAATGAGCAGTTCTTC
TRBD2	TRBV4-3	TRBJ2-2	NA	CASSQDPSGVYTGELFF	TGCGCCAGCAGCCAAGATCCTAGCGGGGTGTACACCGGGGAGCTGTTTTTT
TRBD1	TRBV3-1/TRBV3-2	TRBJ1-4	NA	CASSLRTGGGEKLFF	TGTGCCAGCAGCCTCCGGACAGGGGGCGGAGAAAAACTGTTTTTT
NA	TRBV14	TRBJ1-6	NA	CASSPDSTNSPLHF	TGTGCCAGCAGCCCGGACAGTACCAATTCACCCCTCCACTTT
NA	TRBV5-5	TRBJ1-2	NA	CASSLGTQDGYTF	TGTGCCAGCAGCTTAGGGACACAGGATGGCTACACCTTC
NA	TRBV6-5	TRBJ2-5	NA	CASTVQETQYF	TGTGCCAGCACCGTCCAAGAGACCCAGTACTTC
NA	TRBV7-9	TRBJ2-3	NA	CASQQGTTDTQYF	TGTGCCAGCCAACAGGGCACCACAGATACGCAGTATTTT
TRBD1	TRBV6-5	TRBJ2-7	NA	CASRRDRGTYEQYF	TGTGCCAGCAGGCGAGACAGGGGAACCTACGAGCAGTACTTC
TRBD2	TRBV2	TRBJ2-7	NA	CASSEGTSGGPQISEQYF	TGTGCCAGCAGTGAAGGGACTAGCGGGGGGCCCCAGATCTCCGAGCAGTACTTC
NA	TRBV6-5	TRBJ2-2	many	CASNRGQGSTGELFF	TGTGCCAGCAATCGGGGCCAGGGGAGCACCGGGGAGCTGTTTTTT
TRBD1	TRBV27	TRBJ2-2	NA	CASSPGQGFRDTGELFF	TGTGCCAGCAGTCCTGGACAGGGTTTTCGGGACACCGGGGAGCTGTTTTTT
NA	TRBV25-1	TRBJ2-7	NA	CASSEWGQGLAYEQYF	TGTGCCAGCAGTGAATGGGGGCAGGGGTTGGCCTACGAGCAGTACTTC